This TCR beta chain appears in the sequencing data of a study of blood T cell repertoires in COVID-19. Study in general: Acute and convalescent COVID-19 specimens originated in the United States, Italy and Spain. T cells, B-cell-depleted T cells, or PBMCs supplied cDNA or gDNA.

Germline CDR1 and CDR2: SGHAT and FQNNGV. Trimming shortened V by 1 base and J by 6 bases, and 4 bases separated the two germline ends. The length of the CDR3 is 12 residues. Original processing methods: Amplifying reference gene primers gave estimates of nucleated cell counts. The table came from immunoSEQ multiplex PCR; TCRdb's copy has only in-frame clones and leaves some out. That table gives V, J and clone size, and the DNA gave D and trimming. The sample lists 100,000 to 150,000 clones, over 75% seen once, with 25% to 30% in the top ten. Only a few counts were recorded for this clone. This receptor was identified in a woman of 80 years or more with acute or convalescent COVID-19. The chain employs TRBV11-2 and TRBJ2-1; D is ambiguous. Specimen: peripheral blood. Here the CDR3 DNA reads TGTGCCAGCAGCTTAGTCGGCAATGAGCAGTTCTTC. Translated: CASSLVGNEQFF.